The next 19 T cell receptor beta chains were all read from a single sample in a study of T-cell reconstitution after alpha-beta-depleted transplantation in children. Unique molecular identifiers tagged the TCRbeta library. TCRdb independently ran MiXCR on the PCR reads; one entry per CDR3 protein. The data show approximately 650,000 distinct CDR3 sequences, 10% to 15% seen once. The starting material was PBMCs, obtained before TCRalphabeta/CD19-depleted stem cell transplant. The source of these receptors is a girl under 10 years old with congenital amegakaryocytic thrombocytopenia, due to receive a stem cell transplant.

This clonotype was counted at least ten times. The J gene is TRBJ2-3, the V gene TRBV4-2; D is undetermined. V lost 1 base and J lost 4, with 3 bases in between. The germline gives CDR1 LGHNA, CDR2 YNFKEQ. CDR3 length: 12 amino acids. The CDR3 sequence: CASSQAPDTQYF. In DNA, the CDR3 is TGTGCCAGCAGCCAAGCCCCAGATACGCAGTATTTT.

This clonotype was seen a few times. J is TRBJ2-2 and V is TRBV15, with D hard to call. Germline CDR1 LNHNV, CDR2 YYDKDF (reference sequence). The CDR3 has 12 amino acids. V was pared by 0 bases and J by 7 bases, with 3 bases between. The CDR3 bases are TGTGCCACCAGCAGAGAAAACGGGGAGCTGTTTTTT. Its translation: CATSRENGELFF.

This clonotype was observed a few times. This sequence joins TRBV6-1 and TRBJ2-2, with D perhaps matching TRBD1 (6 bases). The CDR3 covers 15 residues. Trimming cost V 8 bases and J 9 bases, with 22 bases left between them. Looked up from germline, CDR1 is MNHNS and CDR2 is SASEGT. In DNA, the CDR3 is TGTGCCAGCGGGGTCCAGGGGCGAACACTGCGGGAGCTGTTTTTT. Amino acid sequence: CASGVQGRTLRELFF.

V is TRBV7-9 and J is TRBJ2-7; 12 positions match TRBD2. Per the germline V gene, CDR1 is SEHNR and CDR2 is FQNEAQ (reference sequence). V lost 10 bases, J lost 0 bases, and 10 bases stayed unmatched. CDR3 length equals 16 residues. The CDR3 coding sequence is TGTGCCACGACGGGACTAGCGGGTTTCAGCTCCTACGAGCAGTACTTC. It yields the protein CATTGLAGFSSYEQYF.

This clonotype has ten or more counts. V and J are TRBV6-1 and TRBJ2-3; D is tentatively TRBD1 or TRBD2 (7 bases each). The V gene lost 8 bases and the J gene lost 5 bases, with 26 bases spanning the gap. The CDR3 loop spans 17 amino acids. The V gene's germline CDR1 is MNHNS and CDR2 SASEGT. The CDR3 spells CASLGRRGLAAGDTQYF. In DNA form, the CDR3 reads TGTGCCAGCCTGGGACGGAGGGGGCTAGCGGCTGGAGATACGCAGTATTTT.

This clonotype was seen a few times. This chain's CDR3 is CSVQYRGQSDEQYF. The CDR3 DNA sequence: TGCAGCGTCCAATACAGGGGGCAATCAGACGAGCAGTACTTC. The J gene is TRBJ2-7, the V gene TRBV29-1, with 9 bases matching TRBD1. With 6 bases clipped from V and 5 bases from J, the junction kept 11 bases outside the gene matches. Germline V gene lookup returns CDR1 SQVTM and CDR2 ANQGSEA. CDR3 size: 14 residues.

This clonotype came up many times. This chain connects TRBV20-1 to TRBJ1-6; a possible D gene is TRBD1 (5 bases). The CDR3 runs to 13 residues. Germline V gene data show CDR1 as DFQATT and CDR2 as SNEGSKA (reference sequence). V gave up 3 bases and J gave up 10 bases, with 13 bases separating them. CDR3 coding DNA: TGCAGTGCTAGGGCGGGACGTCAATCACCCCTCCACTTT. Translated: CSARAGRQSPLHF.

This chain joins TRBV29-1 and TRBJ1-2; D unresolved. CDR1 and CDR2 (germline): SQVTM, ANQGSEA. The CDR3 is 15 amino acids. The V and J ends lost 0 bases and 4 bases respectively, with 15 bases between them. The CDR3 region is CSVEDPRVGAYGYTF. For the CDR3, the DNA is TGCAGCGTTGAAGATCCGAGGGTCGGCGCCTATGGCTACACCTTC.

The chain combines TRBV12-3 or TRBV12-4 with TRBJ1-5; D gene ambiguous. The V gene lost 6 bases and the J gene lost 4 bases, with 13 bases spanning the gap. The CDR3 contains 14 residues. The CDR3 DNA reads TGTGCCAGCAGCGCCCGCCCTGGTAATCAGCCCCAGCATTTT. This gives the protein CASSARPGNQPQHF.

This clonotype was counted ten times or more. The chain uses TRBV20-1 and TRBJ2-1; D unclear. Germline CDR1 and CDR2: DFQATT and SNEGSKA (reference sequence). The CDR3 consists of 14 residues. Trimming left V 2 bases short and J 0 bases short, with 8 bases between. Written as DNA, the CDR3 is TGCAGTGCTAGAAAGCGAGACTCCTACAATGAGCAGTTCTTC. As protein: CSARKRDSYNEQFF.

This clonotype was recorded at least ten times. The CDR3 reads CASSWSRDGGTKEQYF. The CDR3 DNA follows: TGTGCCAGCAGCTGGAGCCGGGACGGAGGGACTAAGGAGCAGTACTTC. The chain is built from TRBV7-2 and TRBJ2-7, with 7 bases aligning to TRBD2. V lost 4 bases, J lost 7 bases, and 16 bases stayed unmatched. CDR3 length: 16 amino acids. Germline CDR1 SGHTA, CDR2 FQGNSA.

This sequence joins TRBV19 and TRBJ2-1, with D perhaps matching TRBD1 or TRBD2 (6 bases each). The V gene's germline CDR1 is LNHDA and CDR2 SQIVND (reference sequence). The CDR3 has 14 amino acids. Trimming took off 5 bases at V and 6 bases at J, with 14 bases between the two ends. The CDR3 sequence: CASSYGGGTNEQFF. CDR3 in DNA: TGTGCCAGTAGTTACGGAGGGGGGACCAATGAGCAGTTCTTC.

The rearrangement uses TRBV10-3 and TRBJ2-7; TRBD1 or TRBD2 may be the D gene (5 bases each). Germline V gene data show CDR1 as ENHRY and CDR2 as SYGVKD. This CDR3 contains 18 residues. V dropped 4 bases and J dropped 0 bases, with 22 bases sitting between them. The CDR3 DNA follows: TGTGCCATCAGTGCCGGAGGTGGGGGTCTTCCCCTCTCCTACGAGCAGTACTTC. This encodes CAISAGGGGLPLSYEQYF.

This clonotype has a count of ten or more. The chain links TRBV3-1 to TRBJ2-3; 15 nucleotides align to TRBD2. The CDR3 is 18 residues long. Losses at the gene ends were 4 bases for V and 8 bases for J; bases not matched to a gene: 13. Germline V CDR1 and CDR2: LGHDT, YNNKEL (reference sequence). In nucleotides, the CDR3 is TGTGCCAGCAGCCGGTTATCGGGACTAGCGGGAGGTGGCGGTACGCAGTATTTT. Its protein is CASSRLSGLAGGGGTQYF.

There are many counts of this clonotype. V is TRBV21-1 and J is TRBJ1-1; the table's D call TRBD1 went unverified against the DNA. TRBV21-1 is marked as a pseudogene. The CDR3 spans 18 residues. Here the CDR3 DNA reads TGTGCCAGCAGTCTAAGACAGGGTTCCGCTCGTGAGAACACTGAAGCTTTCTTT. Translated: CASSLRQGSARENTEAFF.

On this clonotype itself: A clone one base away is much larger, so this may be a read error. This chain connects TRBV29-1 to TRBJ2-7, with 10 bases identical to TRBD2. The CDR3 runs to 13 residues. Germline V gene lookup returns CDR1 SQVTM and CDR2 ANQGSEA. J gave up 5 bases and V 6 bases, and 7 bases lay outside the gene matches. The CDR3 sequence: CSVVPSGSHEQYF. In nucleotides, the CDR3 is TGCAGCGTAGTTCCTAGCGGGAGTCACGAGCAGTACTTC.

This clonotype has at least ten counts. This rearrangement joins TRBV20-1 to TRBJ2-1; TRBD2 matches 8 bases. Looked up from germline, CDR1 is DFQATT and CDR2 is SNEGSKA (reference sequence). This CDR3 is built from 11 residues. The J segment lost 8 bases and the V segment lost 3 bases, leaving 0 bases of the junction unmatched. The CDR3 protein is CSASGRDEQFF. CDR3 DNA sequence: TGCAGTGCTAGCGGGAGGGATGAGCAGTTCTTC.

In its sample, this clonotype was seen many times. The chain links TRBV6-1 to TRBJ1-1, with D possibly matching TRBD1 (6 bases). V was clipped by 6 bases and J by 0 bases, with 17 bases between them. From germline, CDR1 is MNHNS and CDR2 SASEGT. CDR3 length equals 16 residues. This CDR3 reads CASSQLPTGMNTEAFF. The DNA for the CDR3 is TGTGCCAGCAGCCAACTACCGACAGGCATGAACACTGAAGCTTTCTTT.

This clonotype was seen more than once but under ten times. The chain has TRBV12-3 or TRBV12-4 and TRBJ2-3; 8 bases map to TRBD2. This CDR3 is 13 amino acids long. For the CDR3, the DNA is TGTGCGGCTGCGCGGGAGGTAGTAGATACGCAGTATTTT. Its translation is CAAAREVVDTQYF.